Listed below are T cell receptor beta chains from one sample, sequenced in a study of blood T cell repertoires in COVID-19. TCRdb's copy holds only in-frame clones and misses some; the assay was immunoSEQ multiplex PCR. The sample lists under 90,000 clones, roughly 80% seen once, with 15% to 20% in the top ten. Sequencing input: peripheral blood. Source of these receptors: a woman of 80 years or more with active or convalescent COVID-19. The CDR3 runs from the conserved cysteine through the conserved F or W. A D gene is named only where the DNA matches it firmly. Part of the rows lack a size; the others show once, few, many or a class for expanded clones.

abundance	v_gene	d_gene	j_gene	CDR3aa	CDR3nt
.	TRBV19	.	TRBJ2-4	CATRSGEAKNIQYF	TGTGCCACCCGATCCGGTGAAGCCAAAAACATTCAGTACTTC
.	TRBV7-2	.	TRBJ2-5	CASASGRTQYF	TGTGCCAGCGCATCAGGGCGAACCCAGTACTTC
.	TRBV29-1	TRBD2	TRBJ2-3	CSGIPAGGPDTQYF	TGCAGCGGTATACCAGCGGGGGGTCCAGATACGCAGTATTTT
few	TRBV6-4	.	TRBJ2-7	CASRIKGLALLYEQYF	TGTGCCAGCCGAATTAAGGGGCTAGCGCTCCTCTACGAGCAGTACTTC
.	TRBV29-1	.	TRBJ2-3	CSGVGGADTQYF	TGCAGCGGGGTAGGGGGGGCAGATACGCAGTATTTT
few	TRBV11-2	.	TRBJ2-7	CASSLEVSYEQYF	TGTGCCAGCAGCTTAGAGGTTAGCTACGAGCAGTACTTC
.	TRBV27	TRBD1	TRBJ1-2	CASSLSNRGLGYTF	TGTGCCAGCAGTTTATCGAACAGGGGTCTTGGCTACACCTTC
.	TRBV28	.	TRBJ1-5	CASSLLAQPQHF	TGTGCCAGCAGTTTACTAGCTCAGCCCCAGCATTTT
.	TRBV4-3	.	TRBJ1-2	CASSHEEGYGYTF	TGCGCCAGCAGCCATGAGGAGGGCTATGGCTACACCTTC
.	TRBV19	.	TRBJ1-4	CASSLAGVEKLFF	TGTGCCAGTAGTCTGGCAGGGGTTGAAAAACTGTTTTTT
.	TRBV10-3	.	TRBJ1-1	CAISEQGRSTEAFF	TGTGCCATCAGTGAACAGGGCAGGTCCACTGAAGCTTTCTTT
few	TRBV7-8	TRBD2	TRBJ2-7	CASSFAGGGYEQYF	TGTGCCAGCAGCTTCGCGGGGGGCGGCTACGAGCAGTACTTC
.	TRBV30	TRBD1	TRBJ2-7	CAYVGTGDSYEQYF	TGTGCCTATGTCGGGACAGGGGATTCCTACGAGCAGTACTTC
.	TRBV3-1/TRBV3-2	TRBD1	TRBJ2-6	CASSLPTGTSGANVLTF	TGTGCCAGCAGCCTCCCGACAGGGACGTCTGGGGCCAACGTCCTGACTTTC
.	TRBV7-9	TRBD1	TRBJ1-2	CASSPTGGYGYTF	TGTGCCAGCAGTCCAACAGGGGGCTATGGCTACACCTTC
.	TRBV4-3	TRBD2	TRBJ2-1	CASSPRDYQNNEQFF	TGCGCCAGCAGCCCCCGGGACTACCAAAACAATGAGCAGTTCTTC
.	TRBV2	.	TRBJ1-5	CASSETGRGQPQHF	TGTGCCAGCAGTGAGACAGGCCGCGGGCAGCCCCAGCATTTT
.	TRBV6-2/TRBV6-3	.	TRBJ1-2	CASSFSYGYTF	TGTGCCAGCAGTTTCAGCTATGGCTACACCTTC
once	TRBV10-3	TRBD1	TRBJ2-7	CAISRGSGYEQYF	TGTGCCATCAGCAGGGGGTCTGGGTACGAGCAGTACTTC
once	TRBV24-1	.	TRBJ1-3	CATSAGDSGNTIYF	TGTGCCACCAGTGCCGGAGACTCTGGAAACACCATATATTTT
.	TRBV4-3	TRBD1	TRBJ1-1	CASSQDTGGVPYEAFF	TGCGCCAGCAGCCAGGATACAGGGGGCGTCCCCTATGAAGCTTTCTTT
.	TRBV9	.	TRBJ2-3	CASSVRGARTDTQYF	TGTGCCAGCAGCGTACGGGGGGCCCGCACAGATACGCAGTATTTT
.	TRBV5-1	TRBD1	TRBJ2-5	CASSLQDRAQETQYF	TGCGCCAGCAGCTTACAGGACAGGGCCCAAGAGACCCAGTACTTC
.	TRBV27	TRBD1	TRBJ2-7	CASSLSVLGQMTYEQYF	TGTGCCAGCAGTTTATCGGTGCTGGGACAGATGACCTACGAGCAGTACTTC